Each of the 30 T cell receptor beta chains below was sequenced from the same sample in a study of blood T cell repertoires in COVID-19. Here immunoSEQ multiplex PCR was the method, and the copy in TCRdb shows in-frame clones only, minus some. The sample shows tens of thousands of clones, around 89% of them seen only once. Sequenced material: peripheral blood. These TCRs come from a human donor in a cohort sampled during active COVID-19.

CDR3 in amino acids: CASSVANSPLHF. In nucleotides, the CDR3 is TGTGCCAGCAGCGTAGCGAATTCACCCCTCCACTTT. The chain is built from TRBV9 and TRBJ1-6, with D hard to call. Trimming removed 0 bases from V and 7 bases from J, with 2 bases in between. CDR1 is SGDLS and CDR2 is YYNGEE in the germline V gene. The length of the CDR3 is 12 residues.

Here the CDR3 reads CASSEIRGQGAFYNEQFF. DNA of the CDR3: TGTGCCAGCAGTGAAATAAGGGGACAGGGGGCCTTCTACAATGAGCAGTTCTTC. The chain couples TRBV25-1 to TRBJ2-1; TRBD1 agrees at 12 bases. J lost 3 bases, V lost 2 bases, and 8 bases had no gene match. Germline values: CDR1 MGHDK, CDR2 SYGVNS. This CDR3 spans 18 amino acids.

This chain links TRBV30 with TRBJ2-3, with TRBD2 matching 16 bases. The V gene's germline CDR1 is GTSNPN and CDR2 SVGIG (reference sequence). The trim removed 5 bases at V and 7 bases at J, leaving 3 bases unmatched. This CDR3 contains 14 residues. Here the CDR3 DNA reads TGTGCCTGGGGGACTAGCGGGGGGGCAAATACGCAGTATTTT. Protein sequence: CAWGTSGGANTQYF.

V usage is TRBV6-5 and J usage is TRBJ1-5; the D gene is possibly TRBD1 (5 bases). The germline gives CDR1 MNHEY, CDR2 SVGAGI. The CDR3 is 15 residues long. Trimming cost V 2 bases and J 3 bases, with 11 bases left between them. In nucleotides, the CDR3 is TGTGCCAGCAGTTACGGGCCAGGGTTCAATCAGCCCCAGCATTTT. Amino acids: CASSYGPGFNQPQHF.

The rearrangement links TRBV7-2 to TRBJ2-7; 11 bases line up with TRBD1. The CDR3 covers 15 residues. Germline V lookup: CDR1 SGHTA, CDR2 FQGNSA. Trimming took 1 base from V and 6 from J; bases not matched to a gene: 5. CDR3 amino acids: CASSLVGGQGVEQYF. In DNA, the CDR3 is TGTGCCAGCAGCTTAGTAGGGGGACAGGGGGTCGAGCAGTACTTC.

V and J are TRBV7-9 and TRBJ1-3, with TRBD1 identical over 7 bases. CDR1 SEHNR and CDR2 FQNEAQ come from the germline V gene (reference sequence). The CDR3 length is 16 residues. V was clipped by 5 bases and J by 0 bases; unmatched bases: 7. The DNA for the CDR3 is TGTGCCAGCAGCCTTACAGGGGACAGCTCTGGAAACACCATATATTTT. As protein: CASSLTGDSSGNTIYF.

The J gene is TRBJ1-4, the V gene TRBV19; possibly TRBD1 for D (6 bases). This CDR3 region has 14 residues. CDR1 and CDR2 from the germline V gene are LNHDA and SQIVND (reference sequence). The V and J ends lost 5 bases and 7 bases respectively, with 14 bases between them. CDR3 loop: CASSPSGGPEKLFF. The CDR3 coding sequence is TGTGCCAGTAGTCCCTCGGGGGGCCCTGAAAAACTGTTTTTT. The whole variable domain, remainder taken from reference TRBV19 and TRBJ1-4, is DGGITQSPKYLFRKEGQNVTLSCEQNLNHDAMYWYRQDPGQGLRLIYYSQIVNDFQKGDIAEGYSVSREKKESFPLTVTSAQKNPTAFYLCASSPSGGPEKLFFGSGTQLSVL.

CDR3: CASSLQGLATTGELFF. The CDR3 DNA is TGTGCCAGCAGCCTTCAAGGACTAGCGACCACCGGGGAGCTGTTTTTT. The rearrangement joins TRBV2 to TRBJ2-2, with TRBD2 identical over 9 bases. The CDR3 totals 16 residues. Germline V gene data show CDR1 as SNHLY and CDR2 as FYNNEI. The J segment lost 4 bases and the V segment lost 6 bases, leaving 9 bases of the junction unmatched.

The rearrangement links TRBV19 to TRBJ1-1, with 10 positions matching TRBD1. V was clipped by 5 bases and J by 5 bases; unmatched bases: 14. CDR3 length: 17 residues. Germline V gene data show CDR1 as LNHDA and CDR2 as SQIVND (reference sequence). CDR3 protein: CASSLMSPGQGFTEAFF. CDR3 coding DNA: TGTGCCAGTAGTCTCATGTCCCCGGGACAGGGGTTTACTGAAGCTTTCTTT.

This chain uses TRBV5-1 with TRBJ1-1; TRBD1 matches at 7 bases. V shed 1 base, J shed 4 bases, and the junction held 1 base outside the gene matches. CDR3 length equals 13 residues. The germline V gene has CDR1 SGHRS and CDR2 YFSETQ. The CDR3 loop reads CASSLTGATEAFF. As DNA, the CDR3 is TGCGCCAGCAGCTTGACAGGGGCCACTGAAGCTTTCTTT. The whole variable domain, filled in from reference TRBV5-1 and TRBJ1-1, reads KAGVTQTPRYLIKTRGQQVTLSCSPISGHRSVSWYQQTPGQGLQFLFEYFSETQRNKGNFPGRFSGRQFSNSRSEMNVSTLELGDSALYLCASSLTGATEAFFGQGTRLTVV.

The J gene is TRBJ2-1, the V gene TRBV11-3; 8 bases align to TRBD1. V shed 5 bases and J 10 bases; nucleotides not matched to a gene: 7. Germline values: CDR1 SGHNT, CDR2 YENEEA. This CDR3 comprises 13 residues. CDR3 residues: CASSVQGANEQFF. The CDR3 region has the DNA TGTGCCAGCAGCGTTCAGGGGGCGAACGAGCAGTTCTTC.

The chain couples TRBV4-2 to TRBJ2-3; 7 nucleotides match TRBD2. CDR3 size: 16 residues. J gave up 7 bases and V 1 base, and 11 bases lay outside the gene matches. CDR1 and CDR2 from the germline V gene are LGHNA and YNFKEQ. In nucleotides, the CDR3 is TGTGCCAGCAGCCAAGGGGCGGGGGATGCATCATATACGCAGTATTTT. This encodes CASSQGAGDASYTQYF.

The rearrangement uses TRBV7-3 and TRBJ1-1, with D perhaps matching TRBD1 (5 bases). Between the trimmed V and J ends, which lost 4 bases and 5 bases, there was a span of 14 bases. This CDR3 comprises 14 residues. Germline V gives CDR1 SGHTA, CDR2 FQGTGA. CDR3 residues: CASSSGVWGTEAFF. The CDR3 DNA sequence: TGTGCCAGCAGCTCGGGGGTGTGGGGGACTGAAGCTTTCTTT.

The chain joins TRBV7-9 to TRBJ1-6; tentatively, D is TRBD1 (5 bases). Trimming took off 5 bases at V and 8 bases at J, with 19 bases between the two ends. Germline loops: CDR1 SEHNR, CDR2 FQNEAQ (reference sequence). The CDR3 has 16 amino acids. CDR3 DNA sequence: TGTGCCAGCAGCGCGACCAAAACAGGTGCTGATTCACCCCTCCACTTT. It encodes CASSATKTGADSPLHF.

The chain employs TRBV5-5 and TRBJ2-3; TRBD2 agrees at 7 bases. V was pared by 4 bases and J by 5 bases, with 7 bases of the junction left unmatched. Germline V gene sequence: CDR1 SGHKS, CDR2 YYEKEE (reference sequence). The length of the CDR3 is 14 residues. In DNA, the CDR3 is TGTGCCAGCAGCCTTGGGCCGGGGGGAGATACGCAGTATTTT. It translates to CASSLGPGGDTQYF.

The J gene is TRBJ2-4, the V gene TRBV9; D possibly corresponds to TRBD1 (8 bases). CDR1 is SGDLS and CDR2 is YYNGEE in the germline V gene. V dropped 3 bases and J dropped 8 bases, with 18 bases sitting between them. The CDR3 spans 15 residues. CDR3 amino acids: CASSALDRAGDIQYF. For the CDR3, the DNA is TGTGCCAGCAGCGCCTTGGACAGGGCGGGGGACATTCAGTACTTC.

The V gene is TRBV24-1, the J gene TRBJ2-3; tentatively, D is TRBD2 (6 bases). This CDR3 is built from 14 residues. Germline V CDR1 and CDR2: KGHDR, SFDVKD. The V and J ends lost 4 bases and 2 bases respectively, with 9 bases between them. CDR3 nucleotides: TGTGCCACCAGTGAGGGCGGGGCCACAGATACGCAGTATTTT. Amino acids: CATSEGGATDTQYF.

As to this clone: This CDR3 is also generated by other DNA sequences in the sample. The V and J genes are TRBV7-2 and TRBJ2-7; maybe TRBD1 (7 bases). The germline V and J ends were trimmed by 5 bases and 2 bases, with 10 bases remaining between them. The CDR3 covers 13 residues. CDR1 and CDR2 (germline): SGHTA, FQGNSA. As DNA, the CDR3 is TGTGCCAGCAGCCCAGGGGGGACCTACGAGCAGTACTTC. Its translation: CASSPGGTYEQYF.

V usage is TRBV25-1 and J usage is TRBJ2-2; D gene ambiguous. Looked up from germline, CDR1 is MGHDK and CDR2 is SYGVNS. This CDR3 has 13 amino acids. V was cut by 1 base and J by 3 bases, with 3 bases left in between. CDR3 sequence reads: CASSESYTGELFF. The CDR3 coding sequence is TGTGCCAGCAGTGAATCCTACACCGGGGAGCTGTTTTTT.

This clone was detected a few times. The rearrangement uses TRBV30 and TRBJ1-2, with 8 bases lining up with TRBD1. Germline V gene sequence: CDR1 GTSNPN, CDR2 SVGIG (reference sequence). V lost 4 bases to trimming and J lost 7 bases; unmatched junction nucleotides: 8. This CDR3 is 13 amino acids long. The CDR3 here is CAWTGQGAFGYTF. The CDR3 nucleotides are TGTGCCTGGACGGGCCAGGGGGCCTTTGGCTACACCTTC.

A single count supports this clone. The V gene is TRBV5-5, the J gene TRBJ2-1; 14 positions match TRBD2. The CDR3 covers 18 residues. V dropped 5 bases and J dropped 6; count of bases not matched to a gene: 13. The germline gives CDR1 SGHKS, CDR2 YYEKEE (reference sequence). CDR3 region: CASSRGTSGGGRFNEQFF. CDR3 in DNA: TGTGCCAGCAGTCGGGGGACTAGCGGGGGAGGAAGATTCAATGAGCAGTTCTTC. Full variable domain (rest looked up from reference TRBV5-5 and TRBJ2-1): DAGVTQSPTHLIKTRGQQVTLRCSPISGHKSVSWYQQVLGQGPQFIFQYYEKEERGRGNFPDRFSARQFPNYSSELNVNALLLGDSALYLCASSRGTSGGGRFNEQFFGPGTRLTVL.

This sequence joins TRBV7-3 and TRBJ2-5; 8 nucleotides match TRBD2. Germline CDR1 reads SGHTA; CDR2 reads FQGTGA. J gave up 4 bases and V 5 bases, and 18 bases lay outside the gene matches. The CDR3 is 18 residues long. The CDR3: CASSPGLAGSRGRETQYF. Written as DNA, the CDR3 is TGTGCCAGCAGCCCCGGGCTAGCGGGTAGCAGGGGCCGAGAGACCCAGTACTTC.

Here the CDR3 DNA reads TGTGCCAGCAGGAACCGGGACAGGGCCTACGAGCAGTACTTC. Its translation: CASRNRDRAYEQYF. V gene TRBV11-2 combines with J gene TRBJ2-7; 9 bases line up with TRBD1. The CDR3 runs 14 residues. The germline V gene encodes CDR1 SGHAT and CDR2 FQNNGV. V shed 6 bases and J 2 bases; nucleotides not matched to a gene: 5. The full variable domain, rest sourced from reference TRBV11-2 and TRBJ2-7, is EAGVAQSPRYKIIEKRQSVAFWCNPISGHATLYWYQQILGQGPKLLIQFQNNGVVDDSQLPKDRFSAERLKGVDSTLKIQPAKLEDSAVYLCASRNRDRAYEQYFGPGTRLTVT.

The chain has TRBV19 and TRBJ2-7; tentatively, D is TRBD2 (6 bases). CDR1 LNHDA and CDR2 SQIVND come from the germline V gene (reference sequence). The germline V and J ends were trimmed by 6 bases and 2 bases, with 11 bases remaining between them. This CDR3 region has 13 residues. Written as DNA, the CDR3 is TGTGCCAGTAGCCACGGGGAGGCCTACGAGCAGTACTTC. Its translation is CASSHGEAYEQYF.

This clone was found a few times. The chain uses TRBV10-3 and TRBJ2-5, with TRBD1 matching 9 bases. The CDR3 extends over 14 amino acids. V was pared by 4 bases and J by 3 bases, with 3 bases of the junction left unmatched. The V gene's germline CDR1 is ENHRY and CDR2 SYGVKD. The DNA for the CDR3 is TGTGCCATCAGTGGAGGGACAGGGAAAGAGACCCAGTACTTC. Encoded protein: CAISGGTGKETQYF.

The chain has TRBV7-3 and TRBJ1-1; TRBD1 agrees at 11 bases. Germline assignment: CDR1 SGHTA and CDR2 FQGTGA. V was clipped by 5 bases and J by 11 bases; unmatched bases: 4. CDR3 length: 12 amino acids. The CDR3 DNA reads TGTGCCAGCAGCCAGGGACAGGGGGAGGCTTTCTTT. Amino acids: CASSQGQGEAFF. The full variable domain, completed using reference TRBV7-3 and TRBJ1-1, is GAGVSQTPSNKVTEKGKYVELRCDPISGHTALYWYRQSLGQGPEFLIYFQGTGAADDSGLPNDRFFAVRPEGSVSTLKIQRTERGDSAVYLCASSQGQGEAFFGQGTRLTVV.

This clone was detected only once. This rearrangement joins TRBV6-2 or TRBV6-3 to TRBJ1-2; D not resolved. The V gene lost 5 bases and the J gene lost 5 bases, with 12 bases spanning the gap. CDR1 and CDR2 (germline): MNHEY, SVGEGT. This CDR3 comprises 13 residues. The CDR3 DNA is TGTGCCAGCAGTAGGATCGGGGAATATGGCTACACCTTC. This gives the protein CASSRIGEYGYTF.

The CDR3 DNA is TGCAGCGTTGAAGATTCGGATGAAAAACTGTTTTTT. Translating gives CSVEDSDEKLFF. V and J are TRBV29-1 and TRBJ1-4; D remains ambiguous. The CDR3 covers 12 residues. The germline CDR1 and CDR2 sequences are SQVTM and ANQGSEA. V lost 0 bases and J lost 6, with 5 bases in between.

The V and J genes are TRBV19 and TRBJ1-4, with D unclear. V lost 5 bases to trimming and J lost 8 bases, with 12 bases between them. The CDR3 consists of 13 residues. Per germline, CDR1 LNHDA and CDR2 SQIVND (reference sequence). CDR3 nucleotide sequence: TGTGCCAGTAGTGACTCAAGTCGGGAAAAACTGTTTTTT. It yields the protein CASSDSSREKLFF.

This clone was seen only a few times. The CDR3 region is CASSYTTENTEAFF. The CDR3 DNA reads TGTGCCAGCAGTTACACGACAGAGAACACTGAAGCTTTCTTT. This chain links TRBV6-2 or TRBV6-3 with TRBJ1-1; perhaps TRBD1 as D (5 bases). V dropped 2 bases and J dropped 1 base, with 8 bases sitting between them. Germline V gene sequence: CDR1 MNHEY, CDR2 SVGEGT. The CDR3 extends over 14 amino acids.